This paragraph covers one T cell receptor beta chain sequence. Assay: immunoSEQ multiplex PCR; the TCRdb copy retains only in-frame clones and omits some. The repertoire consists of about 63,000 clones, with 80% to 90% occurring once and the leading ten covering less than 14%. The germline gives CDR1 MNHNY, CDR2 SVGAGI (reference sequence). Trimming took 5 bases from V and 7 from J; bases not matched to a gene: 6. The CDR3 is 15 residues long. This record comes from a study of OX40 agonist ivuxolimab in advanced cancers. Study summary: From roughly 23 to 85 years was the age range, with a mean of approximately 58 years, and roughly 80% were male.

This rearrangement joins TRBV6-6 to TRBJ2-3, with 13 bases that match TRBD2. The sequence was obtained from an adult with an advanced solid tumor such as melanoma, head and neck, liver or kidney cancer. Source: CD4+ or CD8+ T cells sorted from blood, taken in a trial of the OX40 agonist ivuxolimab. The CDR3 bases are TGTGCCAGCAGTCCTGGACTAGCGGGAGAATATACGCAGTATTTT. Translating gives CASSPGLAGEYTQYF.